The rows below give T cell receptor beta chains drawn from one sample of a study of CD8 T cells in Susac syndrome. TCRdb ran MiXCR on the immunoSEQ multiplex PCR reads and lists one entry per CDR3 protein. Among roughly 80,000 distinct CDR3 sequences listed, about 94% were seen once. Specimen: CD8+ T cells from PBMCs. These receptors all come from a human donor in good health. CDR3s include the opening cysteine and the closing phenylalanine or tryptophan. A D gene is named only where the DNA matches it firmly. Size is stated for part of the rows, as once, few or many counts, or as a class when the clone is expanded.

v_call	cdr3_length	clone_size	d_call	j_call	cdr3_nt	cdr3_aa
TRBV6-4	14	NA	NA	TRBJ2-2	TGTGCCAGCAGTGACGGGACTAACACCGGGGAGCTGTTTTTT	CASSDGTNTGELFF
TRBV12-3/TRBV12-4	15	NA	NA	TRBJ2-1	TGTGCCAGCAGTTTAGGAGCGGGTAGCTACAATGAGCAGTTCTTC	CASSLGAGSYNEQFF
TRBV27	12	NA	NA	TRBJ1-1	TGTGCCAGCAGTTTACCGGGACGGGGAGCTTTCTTT	CASSLPGRGAFF
TRBV19	12	NA	NA	TRBJ1-5	TGTGCCACCAATGACAGAAATCAGCCCCAGCATTTT	CATNDRNQPQHF
TRBV25-1	14	few	TRBD1	TRBJ1-1	TGTGCCAGCAGCCAACAGGGGTTGAACACTGAAGCTTTCTTT	CASSQQGLNTEAFF
TRBV20-1	15	NA	NA	TRBJ2-1	TGCAGTGCTAGAGACCGTTCGACAGTACCCAATGAGCAGTTCTTC	CSARDRSTVPNEQFF
TRBV27	16	NA	TRBD2	TRBJ2-4	TGTGCCAGCAGTTCACAAGCGGGAGGGGTAAAAAACATTCAGTACTTC	CASSSQAGGVKNIQYF
TRBV20-1	9	NA	NA	TRBJ1-2	TGCAGTGCTTACTCTGGCTACACCTTC	CSAYSGYTF
TRBV6-1	15	NA	TRBD1	TRBJ1-2	TGTGCCAGCAGTGTGGACAGGTCCTCCTCCTATGGCTACACCTTC	CASSVDRSSSYGYTF
TRBV25-1	17	NA	NA	TRBJ2-3	TGTGCCAGCAGTGAATTAAAGTTGTGGGATTCCACAGATACGCAGTATTTT	CASSELKLWDSTDTQYF
TRBV4-2	13	NA	NA	TRBJ1-5	TGTGCCAGCAGCCAAGGTGTGGGTCAGCCCCAGCATTTT	CASSQGVGQPQHF
TRBV12-3/TRBV12-4	12	NA	NA	TRBJ2-4	TGTGCCAGCACCCAGGGCTGGGACATTCAGTACTTC	CASTQGWDIQYF
TRBV27	11	NA	NA	TRBJ1-2	TGTGCCAGCGCGGGGGGCTATGGCTACACCTTC	CASAGGYGYTF
TRBV12-5	12	NA	NA	TRBJ1-1	TGTGCTAGTGGTTTCGGCAGAGCTGAAGCTTTCTTT	CASGFGRAEAFF
TRBV20-1	12	NA	NA	TRBJ2-1	TGCAGTGCTAGAGGGGCCGCCAATGAGCAGTTCTTC	CSARGAANEQFF
TRBV7-2	15	NA	NA	TRBJ1-6	TGTGCCAGCAGCTTAGTGCCGGGTGGGGGATCACCCCTCCACTTT	CASSLVPGGGSPLHF
TRBV4-1	15	NA	NA	TRBJ1-5	TGCGCCAGCAGCCAAGAAGGGCTAAGCAATCAGCCCCAGCATTTT	CASSQEGLSNQPQHF
TRBV12-3/TRBV12-4	14	NA	NA	TRBJ2-4	TGTGCCAGCAGTTTAGGCTCAGGGATGGACATTCAGTACTTC	CASSLGSGMDIQYF
TRBV7-9	16	NA	NA	TRBJ2-5	TGTGCCAGCAGCCTTCTCTGGGGGGAAAGCGGAGAGACCCAGTACTTC	CASSLLWGESGETQYF
TRBV9	14	NA	NA	TRBJ1-5	TGTGCCAGCAGCGTAGAAGGTGGCAATCAGCCCCAGCATTTT	CASSVEGGNQPQHF
TRBV30	13	NA	NA	TRBJ1-2	TGTGCCTGGATGGCGACCGACTTCTATGGCTACACCTTC	CAWMATDFYGYTF
TRBV27	13	NA	NA	TRBJ2-3	TGTGCCAGCAGTTTTTCGAGGTTGGATACGCAGTATTTT	CASSFSRLDTQYF
TRBV14	14	NA	TRBD1	TRBJ2-7	TGTGCCAGCAGCCCCCGGACAGGGTCGGGTGAGCAGTACTTC	CASSPRTGSGEQYF
TRBV4-1	16	NA	NA	TRBJ2-5	TGCGCCAGCAGCCAAGCACCGCCCAGGGGAGGAGAGACCCAGTACTTC	CASSQAPPRGGETQYF
TRBV6-2/TRBV6-3	15	NA	NA	TRBJ1-1	TGTGCCAGCAGTTACTATTTGTCAGTGGAAGGTGAAGCTTTCTTT	CASSYYLSVEGEAFF
TRBV29-1	13	NA	NA	TRBJ1-1	TGCAGCGTTGCCGATAGTACGAACACTGAAGCTTTCTTT	CSVADSTNTEAFF
TRBV9	14	NA	NA	TRBJ2-7	TGTGCCAGCAGCGTCGCAGCAAGGGGGTACGAGCAGTACTTC	CASSVAARGYEQYF
TRBV27	11	NA	NA	TRBJ2-5	TGTGCCAGCGGGACCCAAGAGACCCAGTACTTC	CASGTQETQYF
TRBV28	16	NA	TRBD1	TRBJ2-5	TGTGCCAGCAGTTCCACCGGGACAGGGGAAAGAGAGACCCAGTACTTC	CASSSTGTGERETQYF
TRBV15	13	few	NA	TRBJ2-1	TGTGCCACCAGAGACCTAATGTACAATGAGCAGTTCTTC	CATRDLMYNEQFF
TRBV11-2	19	NA	TRBD2	TRBJ2-1	TGTGCCAGCAGCCACCCGATTAAGGCCAGCGGGAGAGATTACAATGAGCAGTTCTTC	CASSHPIKASGRDYNEQFF
TRBV20-1	12	NA	NA	TRBJ1-2	TGCAGTGCTAGAGAGGAGGGGCCCGGCTACACCTTC	CSAREEGPGYTF
TRBV7-9	15	NA	NA	TRBJ2-1	TGTGCCAGCAGCTTAGATGGGCTAGCTCGGGCCGAGCAGTTCTTC	CASSLDGLARAEQFF
TRBV27	16	once	NA	TRBJ2-7	TGTGCCAGCAGTTTAAGCCCAGACAGACCCATTTACGAGCAGTACTTC	CASSLSPDRPIYEQYF
TRBV7-3	15	NA	TRBD2	TRBJ2-5	TGTGCCAGCAGCTCCTATAGCGGGAGTGGAGAGACCCAGTACTTC	CASSSYSGSGETQYF
TRBV7-9	15	NA	NA	TRBJ1-5	TGTGCCAGCAGCTTAGGGAGAGCTGGCAATCAGCCCCAGCATTTT	CASSLGRAGNQPQHF
TRBV20-1	14	NA	NA	TRBJ2-7	TGCAGTGCCGCTGGGACGGGACGGACTTACGAGCAGTACTTC	CSAAGTGRTYEQYF
TRBV23-1	14	NA	NA	TRBJ2-3	TGCGCCAGCAGTCGTCAGGGTAGCACAGATACGCAGTATTTT	CASSRQGSTDTQYF
TRBV6-2/TRBV6-3	15	NA	TRBD1	TRBJ1-1	TGTGCCAGCAGTTACTTTACTGGACAGGGCCTTGAAGCTTTCTTT	CASSYFTGQGLEAFF
TRBV9	13	NA	NA	TRBJ1-2	TGTGCCAGCAGCGTAGAGGCGGGATATGGCTACACCTTC	CASSVEAGYGYTF
TRBV12-3/TRBV12-4	16	NA	TRBD2	TRBJ2-3	TGTGCCAGCAGTTTTGTCCTAGCGGGCCGCACAGATACGCAGTATTTT	CASSFVLAGRTDTQYF
TRBV20-1	11	NA	NA	TRBJ2-7	TGCAGTGCCACGAACTCCTACGAGCAGTACTTC	CSATNSYEQYF
TRBV27	13	NA	NA	TRBJ2-7	TGTGCCAGCACCACGGGCCGTGGTGTCGAGCAGTACTTC	CASTTGRGVEQYF
TRBV5-4	15	NA	NA	TRBJ2-5	TGTGCCAGCAGCCCGGGGCCACAGAAGAAAGAGACCCAGTACTTC	CASSPGPQKKETQYF
TRBV9	16	NA	NA	TRBJ2-3	TGTGCCAGCAGCGTAGTCTCAGCCACTAGCACAGATACGCAGTATTTT	CASSVVSATSTDTQYF
TRBV29-1	14	NA	TRBD1	TRBJ1-2	TGCAGCGTTGTCGGGACAGGAGATAACTATGGCTACACCTTC	CSVVGTGDNYGYTF
TRBV29-1	14	NA	TRBD1	TRBJ2-2	TGCAGCGCCAGCGACCTGGACAGGGCCGGGGAGCTGTTTTTT	CSASDLDRAGELFF
TRBV20-1	15	NA	NA	TRBJ2-1	TGCAGTGCTGCGCCCCTCACGAGGGCCTACAATGAGCAGTTCTTC	CSAAPLTRAYNEQFF
TRBV27	14	NA	NA	TRBJ2-5	TGTGCCAGCAGCTCGTTGAGACGCGGGGAGACCCAGTACTTC	CASSSLRRGETQYF
TRBV5-1	12	NA	NA	TRBJ2-1	TGCGCCAGCAGCTTCGGGGACAATGAGCAGTTCTTC	CASSFGDNEQFF